The clone carrying this T cell receptor (beta chain) was detected only a few times. This entry comes from a study of beta chain features in type 1 diabetes. The study reverse transcribed the entire isolated RNA, so it sequenced expressed TCRB transcripts. TCRdb's copy holds only in-frame clones and misses some; the assay was immunoSEQ multiplex PCR. The table lists 600,000 to 650,000 clones, roughly 16% of them singletons. The CDR3 is 14 residues long. Looked up from germline, CDR1 is SGHNT and CDR2 is YYREEE (reference sequence). The V and J ends lost 4 bases and 5 bases respectively, with 14 bases between them.

This chain uses TRBV5-4 with TRBJ2-3; D may be TRBD2 (7 bases). What was sequenced was naive CD4+ T cells from blood. The receptor comes from a young man in good health. The CDR3: CASSRRGGGDTQYF. The CDR3 bases are TGTGCCAGCAGCCGGAGGGGGGGCGGAGATACGCAGTATTTT.